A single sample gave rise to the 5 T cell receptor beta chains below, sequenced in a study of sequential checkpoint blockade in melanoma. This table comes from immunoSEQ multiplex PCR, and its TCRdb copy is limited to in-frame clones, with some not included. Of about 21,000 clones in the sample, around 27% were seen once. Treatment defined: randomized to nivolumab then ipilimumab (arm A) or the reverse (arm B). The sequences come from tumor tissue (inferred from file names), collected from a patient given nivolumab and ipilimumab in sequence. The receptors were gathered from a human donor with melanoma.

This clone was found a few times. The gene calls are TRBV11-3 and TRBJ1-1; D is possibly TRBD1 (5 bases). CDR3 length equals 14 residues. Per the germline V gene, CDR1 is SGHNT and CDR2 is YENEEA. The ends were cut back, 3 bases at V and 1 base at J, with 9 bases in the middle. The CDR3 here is CASSLARANTEAFF. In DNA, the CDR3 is TGTGCCAGCAGCTTGGCCAGGGCGAACACTGAAGCTTTCTTT. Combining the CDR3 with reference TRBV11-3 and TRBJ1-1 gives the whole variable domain EAGVVQSPRYKIIEKKQPVAFWCNPISGHNTLYWYLQNLGQGPELLIRYENEEAVDDSQLPKDRFSAERLKGVDSTLKIQPAELGDSAVYLCASSLARANTEAFFGQGTRLTVV.

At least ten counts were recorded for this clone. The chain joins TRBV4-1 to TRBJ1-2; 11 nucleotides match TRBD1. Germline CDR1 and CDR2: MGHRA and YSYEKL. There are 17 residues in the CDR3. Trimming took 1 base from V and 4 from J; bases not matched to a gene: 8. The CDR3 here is CASSQVRTGGFVYGYTF. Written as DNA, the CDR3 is TGCGCCAGCAGCCAAGTCCGGACAGGGGGCTTTGTCTATGGCTACACCTTC.

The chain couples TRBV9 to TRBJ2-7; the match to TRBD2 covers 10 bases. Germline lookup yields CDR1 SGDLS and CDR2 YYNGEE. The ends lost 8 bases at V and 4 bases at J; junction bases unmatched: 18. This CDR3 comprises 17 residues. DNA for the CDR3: TGTGCCAGTACTACCCGGGGTAGCGGGGGGTTCGGTTACGAGCAGTACTTC. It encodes CASTTRGSGGFGYEQYF.

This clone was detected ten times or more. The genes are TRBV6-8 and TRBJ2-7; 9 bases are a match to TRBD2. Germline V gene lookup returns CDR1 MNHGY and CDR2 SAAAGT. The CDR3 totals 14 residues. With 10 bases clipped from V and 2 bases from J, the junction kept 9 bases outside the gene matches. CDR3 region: CAIRDSGGTYEQYF. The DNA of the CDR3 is TGTGCCATCAGGGATAGCGGGGGAACCTACGAGCAGTACTTC.

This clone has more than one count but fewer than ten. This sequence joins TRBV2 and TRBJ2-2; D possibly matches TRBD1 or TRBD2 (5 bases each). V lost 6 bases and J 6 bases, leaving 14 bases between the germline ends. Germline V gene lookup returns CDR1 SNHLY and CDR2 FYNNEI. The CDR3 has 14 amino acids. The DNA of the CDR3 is TGTGCCAGCAGACTCGGGACCCTTCCCGGGGAGCTGTTTTTT. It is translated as CASRLGTLPGELFF. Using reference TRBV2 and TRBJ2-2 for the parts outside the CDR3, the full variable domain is EPEVTQTPSHQVTQMGQEVILRCVPISNHLYFYWYRQILGQKVEFLVSFYNNEISEKSEIFDDQFSVERPDGSNFTLKIRSTKLEDSAMYFCASRLGTLPGELFFGEGSRLTVL.